This record looks at one TCR beta chain sequence and its context. Its antigen is undetermined. One entry per CDR3 protein results from TCRdb running MiXCR on the 5' RACE reads. Here the sample spans under 70,000 distinct CDR3 sequences, around 5.2% being singletons. These data are taken from a study of neurological immune-mediated disorders. The study's findings and limits: Phylogenetic grouping assigned the repertoires of 18 of 34 multiple sclerosis patients to a single related-CDR3 cluster, representing a possible signature. Any association between clinical or MRI features and the multiple sclerosis repertoire cluster was absent. Whereas HTLV-1-associated myelopathy showed the most TCR clonal expansion, multiple sclerosis showed the least, with levels below those of healthy controls.

The unsorted libraries were made from 2 million PBMCs kept at -80 C. The sequence was obtained from a woman in her twenties or thirties with multiple sclerosis. Sequencing input: PBMCs.

The CDR3 sequence is CSGADSYEQYF. CDR3 nucleotide sequence: TGCAGTGGAGCGGACTCCTACGAGCAGTACTTC. The chain links TRBV20-1 to TRBJ2-7; D is perhaps TRBD2 (5 bases). The CDR3 is 11 residues long. Germline lookup yields CDR1 DFQATT and CDR2 SNEGSKA (reference sequence). V lost 7 bases and J lost 0, with 7 bases in between.